This T cell receptor (beta chain) was sequenced in a study of spatial heterogeneity in lung cancer. For the study at large: Fewer alpha-chain than beta-chain sequences were consistently detected. Findings of the study overall: Compared with follow-up, resection was when ubiquitous expanded tumor TCRs appeared in blood more.

This clonotype was recorded at least ten times. Its target is unknown. TCRdb independently ran MiXCR on the 5' RACE reads; one entry per CDR3 protein. The table lists about 22,000 distinct CDR3 sequences, approximately 5.8% of them singletons, with about 35% in the top ten. From germline, CDR1 is SNHLY and CDR2 FYNNEI. The CDR3 consists of 13 residues. V shed 10 bases and J shed 6 bases, with 18 bases lying between them. Indicated time point: sample taken at primary tumor resection. Material: PBMCs, obtained at surgery. The origin of this receptor is a male donor with early-stage non-small cell lung cancer. The rearrangement uses TRBV2 and TRBJ1-1; D uncertain. The CDR3 nucleotides read TGTGCCACCCAACCTGGTCCGGGCGCTGAAGCTTTCTTT. It specifies CATQPGPGAEAFF.